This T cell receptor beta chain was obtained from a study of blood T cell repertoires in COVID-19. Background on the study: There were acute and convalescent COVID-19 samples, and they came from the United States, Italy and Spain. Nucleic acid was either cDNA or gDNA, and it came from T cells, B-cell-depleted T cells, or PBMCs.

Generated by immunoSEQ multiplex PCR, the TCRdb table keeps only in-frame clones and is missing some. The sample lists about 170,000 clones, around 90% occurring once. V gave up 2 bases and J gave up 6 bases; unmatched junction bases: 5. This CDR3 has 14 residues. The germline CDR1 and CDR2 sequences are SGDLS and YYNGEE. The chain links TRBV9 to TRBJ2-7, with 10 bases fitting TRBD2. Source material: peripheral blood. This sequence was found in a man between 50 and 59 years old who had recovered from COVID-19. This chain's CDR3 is CASSVASGGFEQYF. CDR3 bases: TGTGCCAGCAGCGTCGCTAGCGGGGGTTTCGAGCAGTACTTC.